Following are 26 T cell receptor beta chains from one sample sequenced in a study of T cells in Graves' hyperthyroidism and ophthalmopathy. The investigators amplified TCR beta CDR3 regions from RNA transcripts. An initial round of RT-PCR targeting the TCR CDR3 relied on the HTBI primer set. TCRdb analysed the multiplex PCR reads with MiXCR anew, one entry per CDR3 protein. Of approximately 520,000 distinct CDR3 sequences in the sample, about a fifth were seen once. What was sequenced was blood. The receptors here all came from a man aged 18 to 29 with Graves' hyperthyroidism.

This clonotype has a handful of counts. The junction differs from germline at one of its ends, possibly a read error. The chain employs TRBV3-1 and TRBJ1-1, with D unclear. There are 13 residues in the CDR3. CDR1 is LGHDT and CDR2 is YNNKEL in the germline V gene (reference sequence). CDR3 loop: CASSRALNTESFF. CDR3 nucleotide sequence: TGTGCCAGCAGCCGGGCCTTGAACACTGAATCTTTCTTT. Combining the CDR3 with reference TRBV3-1 and TRBJ1-1 gives the whole variable domain DTAVSQTPKYLVTQMGNDKSIKCEQNLGHDTMYWYKQDSKKFLKIMFSYNNKELIINETVPNRFSPKSPDKAHLNLHINSLELGDSAVYFCASSRALNTESFFGQGTRLTVV.

This chain links TRBV3-1 with TRBJ2-7; 8 nucleotides match TRBD1. Germline V gene lookup returns CDR1 LGHDT and CDR2 YNNKEL (reference sequence). J was trimmed by 3 bases and V by 4 bases; bases with no gene match: 5. This CDR3 region has 14 residues. In DNA form, the CDR3 reads TGTGCCAGCAGCCTTTGGGACAGGAACTACGAGCAGTACTTC. Residues: CASSLWDRNYEQYF.

This clonotype appeared many times. CDR3 region: CSARGRVASGPFSDEQYF. The CDR3 nucleotides are TGCAGTGCTAGAGGGAGGGTCGCTAGTGGTCCGTTCTCAGACGAGCAGTACTTC. The chain has TRBV20-1 and TRBJ2-7; perhaps TRBD2 as D (6 bases). CDR3 size: 18 residues. V was clipped by 1 base and J by 5 bases, with 27 bases between them. Germline-derived CDR1 and CDR2 are DFQATT and SNEGSKA (reference sequence).

This clonotype showed up many times. The chain combines TRBV10-3 with TRBJ1-2, with 9 bases aligning to TRBD1. In germline, CDR1 is ENHRY, CDR2 SYGVKD. The V gene end was trimmed by 0 bases and the J gene end by 6 bases; junction bases not matched to a gene: 5. The CDR3 has 15 amino acids. The CDR3, as DNA: TGTGCCATCAGTGAGTCATCCTGGACAGGGGATGGCTACACCTTC. Residues: CAISESSWTGDGYTF.

J is TRBJ1-1 and V is TRBV30; no firm D call. Germline-derived CDR1 and CDR2 are GTSNPN and SVGIG (reference sequence). The CDR3 runs to 18 residues. The V and J ends lost 0 bases and 0 bases respectively, with 20 bases between them. CDR3 in amino acids: CAWSVHPFVKTLNTEAFF. CDR3 nucleotide sequence: TGTGCCTGGAGTGTACACCCGTTCGTTAAGACCCTGAACACTGAAGCTTTCTTT.

This clonotype was recorded many times. The chain couples TRBV24-1 to TRBJ1-1; 7 nucleotides line up with TRBD1. CDR3 length: 16 amino acids. Germline V lookup: CDR1 KGHDR, CDR2 SFDVKD. The J segment lost 4 bases and the V segment lost 3 bases, leaving 10 bases of the junction unmatched. CDR3 region: CATSDRGEGARTEAFF. CDR3 nucleotides: TGTGCCACCAGTGATAGAGGGGAGGGGGCGCGCACTGAAGCTTTCTTT.

Ten or more counts support this clonotype. This chain joins TRBV6-1 and TRBJ1-5; no reliable D call. This CDR3 is built from 13 residues. Germline loops: CDR1 MNHNS, CDR2 SASEGT. V lost 6 bases to trimming and J lost 7 bases, with 13 bases between them. The CDR3 region has the DNA TGTGCCAGCAGCCTCGGACGTCGACAGCCCCAGCATTTT. Protein product: CASSLGRRQPQHF.

Ten or more counts support this clonotype. The rearrangement uses TRBV6-2 or TRBV6-3 and TRBJ2-7; D uncertain. Trimming stripped 6 bases from V and 7 bases from J, with 25 bases between. The CDR3 is 16 amino acids. CDR1 and CDR2 (germline): MNHEY, SVGEGT. The CDR3 DNA reads as TGTGCCAGCAGCTATTCCGACCCCTTCTTCTTGTCAGAGCAGTACTTC. It codes for CASSYSDPFFLSEQYF.

The chain is built from TRBV28 and TRBJ2-7; no clear D. The CDR3 length is 13 residues. CDR1 is MDHEN, CDR2 SYDVKM, per germline. Trimming left V 5 bases short and J 4 bases short, with 12 bases between. The CDR3 nucleotides read TGTGCCAGCAGTAAGTATCCCGAGTACGAGCAGTACTTC. Its protein product is CASSKYPEYEQYF.

This clonotype was counted many times. In DNA, the CDR3 is TGTGCCAGCAGCAATATGTACAGGGGGGAGACCCAGTACTTC. The encoded protein is CASSNMYRGETQYF. This chain uses TRBV28 with TRBJ2-5; 8 bases line up with TRBD1. Unmatched junction bases numbered 8, after V lost 6 bases and J lost 5 bases. The CDR3 spans 14 residues. Per the germline V gene, CDR1 is MDHEN and CDR2 is SYDVKM.

This chain links TRBV13 with TRBJ1-3, with D hard to call. Germline V gives CDR1 PRHDT, CDR2 FYEKMQ (reference sequence). Trimming pared 8 bases from V and 4 bases from J, leaving 9 bases between. This CDR3 is built from 12 residues. The CDR3: CASSRMGNTIYF. DNA for the CDR3: TGTGCCAGCTCCCGTATGGGAAACACCATATATTTT.

This clonotype came up many times. V usage is TRBV5-1 and J usage is TRBJ2-7; 9 bases map to TRBD1. The germline V gene encodes CDR1 SGHRS and CDR2 YFSETQ. The CDR3 has 14 residues. The V and J ends lost 0 bases and 4 bases, in that order; junction bases with no gene match: 2. The CDR3 protein is CASSLGTGEYEQYF. DNA for the CDR3: TGCGCCAGCAGCTTGGGGACAGGGGAATACGAGCAGTACTTC.

In its sample, this clonotype was seen a few times. J is TRBJ1-5 and V is TRBV19, with 9 bases fitting TRBD1. CDR3 length: 16 residues. J was trimmed by 3 bases and V by 7 bases; bases with no gene match: 10. CDR1 and CDR2 from the germline V gene are LNHDA and SQIVND (reference sequence). DNA of the CDR3: TGTGCCAGTACCAACCTCGGGACAGGGATCAATCAGCCCCAGCATTTT. Translation gives CASTNLGTGINQPQHF.

This clonotype has more than one count but fewer than ten. The CDR3 loop is CASSRPGFDTGELFF. CDR3 in DNA: TGTGCCAGCAGCCGCCCGGGGTTCGACACCGGGGAGCTGTTTTTT. V is TRBV7-9 and J is TRBJ2-2, with a possible D match to TRBD2 (5 bases). Germline CDR1 is SEHNR and CDR2 is FQNEAQ (reference sequence). V shed 5 bases and J shed 3 bases, with 13 bases lying between them. This CDR3 is built from 15 residues. Full variable domain (outside the CDR3, taken from reference TRBV7-9 and TRBJ2-2): DTGVSQNPRHKITKRGQNVTFRCDPISEHNRLYWYRQTLGQGPEFLTYFQNEAQLEKSRLLSDRFSAERPKGSFSTLEIQRTEQGDSAMYLCASSRPGFDTGELFFGEGSRLTVL.

This clonotype came up many times. The chain couples TRBV10-3 to TRBJ1-3, with D possibly being TRBD1 (6 bases). V lost 6 bases to trimming and J lost 5 bases, with 11 bases between them. This CDR3 region has 13 residues. Germline CDR1 reads ENHRY; CDR2 reads SYGVKD. The DNA for the CDR3 is TGTGCCATCAGCCTAGGGGGGCGAAACACCATATATTTT. Translating it yields CAISLGGRNTIYF.

This clonotype was seen only a few times. The V call is TRBV6-1, the J call TRBJ1-1, with D uncertain. Per the germline V gene, CDR1 is MNHNS and CDR2 is SASEGT. The V gene lost 2 bases and the J gene lost 8 bases, with 3 bases spanning the gap. The CDR3 has 10 residues. CDR3 sequence (DNA): TGTGCCAGCAGTGAATTGGAAGCTTTCTTT. This sequence encodes CASSELEAFF.

For this clonotype: The junction departs from germline at one end; a sequencing error may be responsible. The chain combines TRBV27 with TRBJ2-2, with D possibly matching TRBD2 (6 bases). Germline-derived CDR1 and CDR2 are MNHEY and SMNVEV (reference sequence). The CDR3 totals 12 residues. The CDR3, as DNA: TGTGCCAGCAGCTTTTCCACCGGGGGGCTGTTTTTT. This gives the protein CASSFSTGGLFF.

This clonotype appeared many times. The gene calls are TRBV20-1 and TRBJ2-5; D might be TRBD2 (5 bases). Germline lookup yields CDR1 DFQATT and CDR2 SNEGSKA (reference sequence). Trimming cost V 1 base and J 4 bases, with 13 bases left between them. The CDR3 extends over 14 amino acids. The CDR3: CSARGVGDGETQYF. CDR3 bases: TGCAGTGCTAGAGGGGTCGGGGATGGAGAGACCCAGTACTTC.

This clonotype was recorded a few times. J is TRBJ2-5 and V is TRBV11-2; 8 bases fit TRBD1. The V and J ends lost 2 bases and 4 bases, in that order; junction bases with no gene match: 9. In germline, CDR1 is SGHAT, CDR2 FQNNGV. This CDR3 contains 16 residues. Here the CDR3 DNA reads TGTGCCAGCAGCTTAAACCAGGGGGCGAATAGAGAGACCCAGTACTTC. It codes for CASSLNQGANRETQYF.

This clonotype was counted ten times or more. V and J are TRBV10-2 and TRBJ2-7, with a weak D call TRBD1 (5 bases). V lost 8 bases and J lost 5, with 13 bases in between. CDR1 is WSHSY and CDR2 is SAAADI in the germline V gene. This CDR3 has 12 amino acids. The CDR3 DNA is TGCGCCAGCGCCGGATTGGACAACGAGCAGTACTTC. Translating it yields CASAGLDNEQYF.

This clonotype was detected many times. V and J are TRBV30 and TRBJ2-5; D is uncertain. This CDR3 has 13 amino acids. V was cut by 2 bases and J by 5 bases, with 12 bases left in between. Per the germline V gene, CDR1 is GTSNPN and CDR2 is SVGIG (reference sequence). The CDR3, as DNA: TGTGCCTGGAGTCAGAGTCAGTGGGAGACCCAGTACTTC. Protein product: CAWSQSQWETQYF.

Concerning this clonotype: The junction departs from germline at one end; a sequencing error may be responsible. The J gene is TRBJ2-5, the V gene TRBV20-1, with a tentative D call TRBD2 (7 bases). CDR1 and CDR2 (germline): DFQATT, SNEGSKA (reference sequence). The CDR3 is made up of 14 amino acids. This CDR3 reads CSAGGGRLGEAQYF. The CDR3 coding sequence is TGCAGTGCTGGGGGGGGCCGCTTGGGAGAGGCCCAGTACTTC.

A word on this clonotype: This clone may be a read error of a much larger clone one base away. The chain links TRBV20-1 to TRBJ1-2; D possibly corresponds to TRBD1 (6 bases). CDR1 and CDR2 from the germline V gene are DFQATT and SNEGSKA (reference sequence). CDR3 length: 15 amino acids. V was shortened by 7 bases and J by 2 bases, with 20 bases between the two germline ends. The CDR3 protein is CSVITYRDSNYGYTF. CDR3 nucleotide sequence: TGCAGTGTCATAACCTACAGGGACTCCAACTATGGCTACACCTTC.

This clonotype was seen repeatedly, ten times or more. V is TRBV6-1 and J is TRBJ1-2, with a possible D match to TRBD1 (6 bases). The CDR3 has 12 amino acids. Germline assignment: CDR1 MNHNS and CDR2 SASEGT. Trimming left V 11 bases short and J 5 bases short, with 15 bases between. CDR3 residues: CAGGSGVYGYTF. CDR3 in DNA: TGTGCCGGCGGCTCAGGGGTTTATGGCTACACCTTC.

This clonotype was counted between two and nine times. The chain couples TRBV6-1 to TRBJ1-6; 11 bases are a match to TRBD1. J lost 1 base, V lost 8 bases, and 4 bases had no gene match. Germline-derived CDR1 and CDR2 are MNHNS and SASEGT. The CDR3 is 16 amino acids. The CDR3 DNA is TGTGCCAGCTCCGGGACAGGGGGATCCTATAATTCACCCCTCCACTTT. Amino acid sequence: CASSGTGGSYNSPLHF.

There are many counts of this clonotype. CDR3 sequence reads: CASSVSAAGYTEAFF. The CDR3 nucleotides are TGTGCCAGCAGCGTTAGCGCAGCGGGATACACTGAAGCTTTCTTT. The rearrangement uses TRBV7-2 and TRBJ1-1; the D is unclear. The CDR3 spans 15 residues. V lost 5 bases to trimming and J lost 3 bases, with 16 bases between them. From germline, CDR1 is SGHTA and CDR2 FQGNSA.